Listed below are T cell receptor beta chains from one sample, sequenced in a study of blood T cell repertoires in COVID-19. Data came from immunoSEQ multiplex PCR; TCRdb stores just in-frame clones and leaves some out. This repertoire shows more than 95,000 clones, roughly nine tenths found once; its top ten account for less than 6.5%. Specimen: peripheral blood. The source of these receptors is a human donor in a cohort sampled during active COVID-19. Both conserved end residues are part of each CDR3. Fields, in order: J gene, clone size, V gene, D gene, CDR3 protein, CDR3 DNA. The D gene is left open where the match is weak. Size tells how often a clone was seen (once, few, many) or the class of an expanded clone, and some rows leave it out.

J: TRBJ1-4
size: -
V: TRBV28
D: TRBD1
CDR3: CASRPRGLYEKLFF
DNA: TGTGCCAGCAGACCTAGGGGGCTGTATGAAAAACTGTTTTTT

J: TRBJ1-2
size: -
V: TRBV27
D: TRBD1
CDR3: CASSSRQGSFYGYTF
DNA: TGTGCCAGCAGTTCTCGACAGGGAAGTTTCTATGGCTACACCTTC

J: TRBJ1-1
size: -
V: TRBV6-5
D: TRBD1
CDR3: CASRTGTGNSAEAFF
DNA: TGTGCCAGCAGAACCGGGACAGGGAATTCCGCTGAAGCTTTCTTT

J: TRBJ1-4
size: -
V: TRBV5-6
D: -
CDR3: CASSFYSTNEKLFF
DNA: TGTGCCAGCAGCTTTTACTCGACTAATGAAAAACTGTTTTTT

J: TRBJ1-3
size: -
V: TRBV2
D: -
CDR3: CASRGSGNTIYF
DNA: TGTGCCAGTCGGGGCTCTGGAAACACCATATATTTT

J: TRBJ1-2
size: few
V: TRBV19
D: -
CDR3: CASISGTPYGYTF
DNA: TGTGCCAGTATATCTGGGACACCCTATGGCTACACCTTC

J: TRBJ2-3
size: -
V: TRBV6-5
D: TRBD1
CDR3: CASMEGQGDTQYF
DNA: TGTGCCAGCATGGAGGGACAGGGGGATACGCAGTATTTT

J: TRBJ1-1
size: -
V: TRBV28
D: TRBD1
CDR3: CASSPSGTGETEAFF
DNA: TGTGCCAGCAGTCCGTCCGGGACAGGGGAAACTGAAGCTTTCTTT

J: TRBJ2-3
size: -
V: TRBV3-1/TRBV3-2
D: TRBD2
CDR3: CASSQVAGDTQYF
DNA: TGTGCCAGCAGCCAAGTAGCGGGGGATACGCAGTATTTT

J: TRBJ1-1
size: once
V: TRBV4-2
D: -
CDR3: CASSQEGQGTTTEAFF
DNA: TGTGCCAGCAGCCAAGAGGGGCAGGGGACGACAACTGAAGCTTTCTTT

J: TRBJ2-5
size: -
V: TRBV7-6
D: -
CDR3: CASRPTTQQETQYF
DNA: TGTGCCAGCAGACCAACGACACAGCAAGAGACCCAGTACTTC

J: TRBJ1-1
size: -
V: TRBV28
D: -
CDR3: CASSLSGAGNTEAFF
DNA: TGTGCCAGCAGTTTATCAGGGGCCGGGAACACTGAAGCTTTCTTT

J: TRBJ2-1
size: -
V: TRBV12-3/TRBV12-4
D: -
CDR3: CASSSTASIPFF
DNA: TGTGCCAGCAGTTCTACCGCTTCAATTCCGTTCTTC

J: TRBJ2-7
size: -
V: TRBV2
D: TRBD2
CDR3: CASDTGPGLAPFVYEQYF
DNA: TGTGCCAGCGACACCGGACCGGGACTAGCTCCGTTTGTATACGAGCAGTACTTC

J: TRBJ1-2
size: -
V: TRBV19
D: -
CDR3: CASGEANYGYTF
DNA: TGTGCCAGTGGAGAAGCTAACTATGGCTACACCTTC

J: TRBJ2-6
size: -
V: TRBV9
D: -
CDR3: CASSGPGSGANVLTF
DNA: TGTGCCAGCAGCGGACCAGGGTCTGGGGCCAACGTCCTGACTTTC

J: TRBJ2-2
size: -
V: TRBV3-1/TRBV3-2
D: TRBD2
CDR3: CASSPHERENTGELFF
DNA: TGTGCCAGCAGCCCTCACGAGCGGGAGAACACCGGGGAGCTGTTTTTT

J: TRBJ2-3
size: -
V: TRBV10-3
D: TRBD1
CDR3: CAISEQTQGTRDTQYF
DNA: TGTGCCATCAGTGAGCAGACACAGGGGACCAGGGATACGCAGTATTTT

J: TRBJ1-1
size: -
V: TRBV4-2
D: TRBD1
CDR3: CASSLTGTGSEAFF
DNA: TGTGCCAGCAGTCTTACCGGGACAGGGTCTGAAGCTTTCTTT

J: TRBJ2-2
size: -
V: TRBV2
D: -
CDR3: CASAPQGLKTGELFF
DNA: TGTGCCAGCGCACCACAGGGCTTGAAGACCGGGGAGCTGTTTTTT

J: TRBJ2-5
size: -
V: TRBV2
D: -
CDR3: CASSFGLAETQYF
DNA: TGTGCCAGCAGTTTCGGCCTAGCTGAGACCCAGTACTTC

J: TRBJ2-7
size: -
V: TRBV10-2
D: -
CDR3: CASSETSTIGDEQYF
DNA: TGCGCCAGCAGTGAGACATCCACGATTGGTGACGAGCAGTACTTC

J: TRBJ1-1
size: -
V: TRBV19
D: -
CDR3: CASRTYRGGTEAFF
DNA: TGTGCCAGTAGAACTTACCGGGGGGGCACTGAAGCTTTCTTT

J: TRBJ2-7
size: -
V: TRBV28
D: TRBD2
CDR3: CASRRAGANYEQYF
DNA: TGTGCCAGCAGGCGAGCGGGAGCTAACTACGAGCAGTACTTC